This is a list of T cell receptor beta chains from one sample in a study of blood T cell repertoires in COVID-19. Measured with immunoSEQ multiplex PCR; TCRdb has only the in-frame clones, and not every one. Of about 130,000 clones listed, around 83% are singletons. The sequenced sample was peripheral blood. All receptors derive from a woman aged 45 to 65 with acute or convalescent COVID-19. Both conserved end residues are part of each CDR3. The D gene is left open where the match is weak. The listing skips clone size in some rows; elsewhere it reads once, few, many or a size class.

>TRBJ1-1|TRBV6-5|TRBD1|NA
TGTGCCAGCAGAAGACAGGGGGCGAACACTGAAGCTTTCTTT
CASRRQGANTEAFF
>TRBJ1-1|TRBV19|NA|once
TGTGCCAGTAGTATAGATGGAGGAGGCACTGAAGCTTTCTTT
CASSIDGGGTEAFF
>TRBJ1-4|TRBV5-1|NA|NA
TGCGCCAGCAGCTTGACAGGTGGCAGCGAAAAACTGTTTTTT
CASSLTGGSEKLFF
>TRBJ1-1|TRBV19|TRBD1|NA
TGTGCCGTCGGGGCAGGGGGGTACACTGAAGCTTTCTTT
CAVGAGGYTEAFF
>TRBJ1-5|TRBV3-1/TRBV3-2|NA|NA
TGTGCCAGCAGCCAACAGGTGGGTCAGCCCCAGCATTTT
CASSQQVGQPQHF
>TRBJ1-3|TRBV9|NA|once
TGTGCCAGCAGCGTAGAGAGCTCTGGAAACACCATATATTTT
CASSVESSGNTIYF
>TRBJ1-4|TRBV2|NA|NA
TGTGCCAGCAGGTGGACAGTGACCCAATCAACTAATGAAAAACTGTTTTTT
CASRWTVTQSTNEKLFF
>TRBJ2-1|TRBV11-2|NA|NA
TGTGCCAGCAGCTTAATTAAATCCCGGGGGAGCAATGAGCAGTTCTTC
CASSLIKSRGSNEQFF
>TRBJ1-5|TRBV19|TRBD1|few
TGTGCCAGTAGTGGGATGAACCGGGACAGGGGGCGCGTTAGCAATCAGCCCCAGCATTTT
CASSGMNRDRGRVSNQPQHF
>TRBJ2-7|TRBV29-1|NA|NA
TGCAGCTTCTCCGAGGGAGACTACGAGCAGTACTTC
CSFSEGDYEQYF
>TRBJ2-1|TRBV2|TRBD2|NA
TGTGCCAGCAGAACTAGCGCCTACAATGAGCAGTTCTTC
CASRTSAYNEQFF
>TRBJ1-2|TRBV3-1/TRBV3-2|NA|NA
TGTGCCAGCAGCCAAGGGGGCAGCTACACCTTC
CASSQGGSYTF
>TRBJ2-7|TRBV4-1|TRBD1|NA
TGCGCCAGCAGCCAAGAAGGGACAGGGAATGTCTACGAGCAGTACTTC
CASSQEGTGNVYEQYF
>TRBJ2-1|TRBV7-3|NA|NA
TGTGCCAGCAGCTTATTCAGGGGTCGGGAGCAGTTCTTC
CASSLFRGREQFF
>TRBJ1-5|TRBV6-5|NA|NA
TGTGCCAGCAGGGTACAGAGTGGAGGGCCCCAGCATTTT
CASRVQSGGPQHF
>TRBJ2-3|TRBV7-9|NA|NA
TGTGCCAGCAGCTTGACTCGACAGTACACAGATACGCAGTATTTT
CASSLTRQYTDTQYF
>TRBJ1-2|TRBV7-2|NA|NA
TGTGCCAGCAGCTTAGCCGGGTTTGAGGGTGGCTACACCTTC
CASSLAGFEGGYTF
>TRBJ2-1|TRBV12-5|TRBD1|NA
TGTGCTAGTGGTTTGGTACTCCGGGACAGGGGATTTTTGGCTCACAATGAGCAGTTCTTC
CASGLVLRDRGFLAHNEQFF
>TRBJ2-7|TRBV19|TRBD1|NA
TGTGCCAGTAGTATAGAGGCCGGGACAGACTACGAGCAGTACTTC
CASSIEAGTDYEQYF
>TRBJ2-1|TRBV7-2|NA|NA
TGTGCCAGCAGTGGAGGCCAACTAGGGACAATTATTGGTGAGCAGTTCTTC
CASSGGQLGTIIGEQFF